This T cell receptor (beta chain) was documented in a study of CD8+ T cells in alopecia areata. Specified treatment: oral pan-JAK inhibitor, 5-10 mg twice daily. The V and J ends lost 8 bases and 5 bases respectively, with 18 bases between them. Germline CDR1 GTSNPN, CDR2 SVGIG (reference sequence). The CDR3 runs 13 residues. Following extraction, RNA underwent reverse transcription to cDNA, which served as the sequencing template. The data were produced by immunoSEQ multiplex PCR, yet TCRdb's version contains in-frame clones alone and is incomplete. Among around 210,000 clones listed, under 70% were seen once.

The TCR sequence derives from a human donor with alopecia areata. V usage is TRBV30 and J usage is TRBJ1-2; maybe TRBD1 (5 bases). Sequenced here: CD4+ T cells sorted from blood, sampled at week 4, from a patient treated with tofacitinib. CDR3 residues: CAHRAPGEYGYTF. In DNA, the CDR3 is TGTGCCCACCGGGCCCCGGGGGAATATGGCTACACCTTC.